This T cell receptor (beta chain) was sequenced for a study of coeliac disease. Overall study: Coeliac patients had newly diagnosed active disease, refractory type I disease, or gluten-free diet control.

Method: immunoSEQ multiplex PCR; TCRdb's copy keeps in-frame clones and lacks some. This table holds about 8,000 clones, 50% to 70% found once. The study, taken as a whole, reports: Few TRB amino acid sequences were shared between samples; most were unique.

For this clone: The antigen remains undetermined.

The sample comprised intraepithelial lymphocytes from the gut. This sequence was found in a woman aged 55-69 years with celiac disease.

As DNA, the CDR3 is TGTGCCAGCAGTGAACTAGCGGGGGTCTCGGCAGATACGCAGTATTTT. Translating gives CASSELAGVSADTQYF. The chain links TRBV6-1 to TRBJ2-3; TRBD2 matches at 10 bases. This CDR3 is 16 amino acids long. The germline V gene has CDR1 MNHNS and CDR2 SASEGT. The V gene end was trimmed by 2 bases and the J gene end by 4 bases; junction bases not matched to a gene: 6.